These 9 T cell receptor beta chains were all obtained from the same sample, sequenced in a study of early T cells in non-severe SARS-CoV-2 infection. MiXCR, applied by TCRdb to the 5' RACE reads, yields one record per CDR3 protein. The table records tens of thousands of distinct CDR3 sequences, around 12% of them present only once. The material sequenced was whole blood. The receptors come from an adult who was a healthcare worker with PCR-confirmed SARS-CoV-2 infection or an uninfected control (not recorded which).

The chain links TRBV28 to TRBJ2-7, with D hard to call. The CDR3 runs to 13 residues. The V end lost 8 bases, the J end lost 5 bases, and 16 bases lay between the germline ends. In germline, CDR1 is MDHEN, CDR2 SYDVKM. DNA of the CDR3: TGTGCCAGCCTTTCCCCCTCCCGTGACGAGCAGTACTTC. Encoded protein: CASLSPSRDEQYF. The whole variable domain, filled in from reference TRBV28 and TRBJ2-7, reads DVKVTQSSRYLVKRTGEKVFLECVQDMDHENMFWYRQDPGLGLRLIYFSYDVKMKEKGDIPEGYSVSREKKERFSLILESASTNQTSMYLCASLSPSRDEQYFGPGTRLTVT.

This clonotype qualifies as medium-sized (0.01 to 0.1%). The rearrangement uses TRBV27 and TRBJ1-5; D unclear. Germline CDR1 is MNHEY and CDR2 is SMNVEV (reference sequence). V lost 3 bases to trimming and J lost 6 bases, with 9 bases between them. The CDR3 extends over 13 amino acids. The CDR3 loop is CASSFVVGQPQHF. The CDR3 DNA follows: TGTGCCAGCAGTTTCGTAGTTGGTCAGCCCCAGCATTTT.

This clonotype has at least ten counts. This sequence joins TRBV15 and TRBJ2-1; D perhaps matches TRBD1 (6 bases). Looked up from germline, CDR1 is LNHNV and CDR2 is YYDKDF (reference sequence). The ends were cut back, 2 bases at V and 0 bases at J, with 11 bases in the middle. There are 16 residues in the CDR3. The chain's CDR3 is CATSRSGQSSYNEQFF. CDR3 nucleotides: TGTGCCACCAGCAGATCCGGACAGAGCTCCTACAATGAGCAGTTCTTC.

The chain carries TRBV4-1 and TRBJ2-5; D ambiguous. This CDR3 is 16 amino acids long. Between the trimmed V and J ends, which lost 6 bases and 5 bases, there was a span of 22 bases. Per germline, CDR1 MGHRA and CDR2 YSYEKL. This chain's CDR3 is CASSPTAFPTQETQYF. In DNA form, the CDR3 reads TGCGCCAGCAGTCCGACGGCGTTTCCGACCCAGGAGACCCAGTACTTC.

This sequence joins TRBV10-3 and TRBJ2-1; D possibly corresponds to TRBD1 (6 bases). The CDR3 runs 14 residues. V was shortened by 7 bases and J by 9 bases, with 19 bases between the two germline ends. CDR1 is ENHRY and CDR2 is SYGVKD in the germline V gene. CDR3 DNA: TGTGCCATCAAAAGACCGGGCCGAGGGGGTGAGCAGTTCTTC. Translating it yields CAIKRPGRGGEQFF.

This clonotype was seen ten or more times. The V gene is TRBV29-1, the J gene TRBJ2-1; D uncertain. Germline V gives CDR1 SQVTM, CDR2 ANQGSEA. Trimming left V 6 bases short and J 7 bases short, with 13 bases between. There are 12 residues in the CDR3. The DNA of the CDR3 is TGCAGCGTCACAAGACTTGGGAATGAGCAGTTCTTC. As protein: CSVTRLGNEQFF.

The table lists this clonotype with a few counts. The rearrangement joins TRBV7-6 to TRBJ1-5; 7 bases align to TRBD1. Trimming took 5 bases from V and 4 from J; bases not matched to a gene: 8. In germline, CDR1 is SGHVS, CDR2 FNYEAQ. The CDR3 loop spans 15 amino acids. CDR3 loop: CASSTGAAPNQPQHF. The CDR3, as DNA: TGTGCCAGCAGCACAGGGGCCGCCCCAAATCAGCCCCAGCATTTT. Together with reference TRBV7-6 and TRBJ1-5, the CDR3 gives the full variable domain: GAGVSQSPRYKVTKRGQDVALRCDPISGHVSLYWYRQALGQGPEFLTYFNYEAQQDKSGLPNDRFSAERPEGSISTLTIQRTEQRDSAMYRCASSTGAAPNQPQHFGDGTRLSIL.

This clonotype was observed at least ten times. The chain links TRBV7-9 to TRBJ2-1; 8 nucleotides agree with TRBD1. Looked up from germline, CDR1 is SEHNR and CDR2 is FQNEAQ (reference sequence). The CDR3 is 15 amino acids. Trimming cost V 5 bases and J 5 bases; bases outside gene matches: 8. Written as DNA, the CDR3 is TGTGCCAGCAGCCTGACCGGGACAGGTAACAATGAGCAGTTCTTC. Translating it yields CASSLTGTGNNEQFF.

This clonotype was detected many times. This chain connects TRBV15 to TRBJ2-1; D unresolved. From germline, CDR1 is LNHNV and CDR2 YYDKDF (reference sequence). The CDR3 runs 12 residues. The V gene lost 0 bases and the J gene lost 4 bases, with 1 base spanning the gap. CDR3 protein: CATSRDYNEQFF. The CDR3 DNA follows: TGTGCCACCAGCAGAGATTACAATGAGCAGTTCTTC.